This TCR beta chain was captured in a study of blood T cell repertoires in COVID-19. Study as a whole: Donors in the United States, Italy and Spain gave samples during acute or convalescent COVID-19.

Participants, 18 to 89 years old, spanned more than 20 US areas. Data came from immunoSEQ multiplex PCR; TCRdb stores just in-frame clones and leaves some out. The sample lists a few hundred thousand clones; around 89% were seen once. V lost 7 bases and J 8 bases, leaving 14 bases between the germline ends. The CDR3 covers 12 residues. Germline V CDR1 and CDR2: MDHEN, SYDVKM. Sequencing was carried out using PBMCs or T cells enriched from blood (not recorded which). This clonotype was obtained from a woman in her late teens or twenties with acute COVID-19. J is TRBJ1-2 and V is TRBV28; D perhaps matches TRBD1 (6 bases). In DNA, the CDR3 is TGTGCCAGCACCATTCAACAGGGCGGCTACACCTTC. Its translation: CASTIQQGGYTF.